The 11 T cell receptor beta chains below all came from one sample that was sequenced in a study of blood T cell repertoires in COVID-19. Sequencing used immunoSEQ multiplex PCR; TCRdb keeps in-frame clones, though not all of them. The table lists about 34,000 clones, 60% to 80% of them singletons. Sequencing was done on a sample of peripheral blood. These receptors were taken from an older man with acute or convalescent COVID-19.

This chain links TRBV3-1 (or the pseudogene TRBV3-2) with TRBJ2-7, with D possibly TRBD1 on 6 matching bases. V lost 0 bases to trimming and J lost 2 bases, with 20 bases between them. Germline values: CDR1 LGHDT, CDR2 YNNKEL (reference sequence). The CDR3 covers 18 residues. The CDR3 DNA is TGTGCCAGCAGCCAAGATCTCCGAAGGAAGGGGGTAGCCTACGAGCAGTACTTC. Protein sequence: CASSQDLRRKGVAYEQYF.

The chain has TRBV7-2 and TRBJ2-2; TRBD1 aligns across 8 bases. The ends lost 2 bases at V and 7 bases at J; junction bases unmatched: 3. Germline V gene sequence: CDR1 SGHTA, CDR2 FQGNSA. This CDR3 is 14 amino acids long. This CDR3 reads CASSLRQGFGELFF. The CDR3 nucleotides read TGTGCCAGCAGCTTACGACAGGGGTTCGGGGAGCTGTTTTTT.

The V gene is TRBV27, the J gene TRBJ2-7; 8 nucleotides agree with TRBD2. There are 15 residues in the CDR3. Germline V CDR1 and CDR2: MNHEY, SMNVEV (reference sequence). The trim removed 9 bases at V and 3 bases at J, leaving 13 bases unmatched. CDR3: CARMPRRTSFYEQYF. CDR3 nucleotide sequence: TGTGCCAGGATGCCGCGAAGGACTAGCTTCTACGAGCAGTACTTC.

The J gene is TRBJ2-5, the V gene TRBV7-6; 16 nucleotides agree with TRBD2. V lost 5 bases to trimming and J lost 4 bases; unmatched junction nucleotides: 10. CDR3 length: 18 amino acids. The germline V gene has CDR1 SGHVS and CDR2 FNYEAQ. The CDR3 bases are TGTGCCAGCAGCCCCGGGACTAGCGGGGGGGCCGTGGGAGAGACCCAGTACTTC. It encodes CASSPGTSGGAVGETQYF.

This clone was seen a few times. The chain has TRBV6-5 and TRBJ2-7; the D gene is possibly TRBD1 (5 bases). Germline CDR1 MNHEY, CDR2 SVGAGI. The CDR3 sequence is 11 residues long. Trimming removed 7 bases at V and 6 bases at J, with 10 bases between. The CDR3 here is CASKEQGEQYF. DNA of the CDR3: TGTGCCAGCAAGGAGCAGGGCGAGCAGTACTTC.

CDR3: CASSAGTGSQPQHF. The CDR3 bases are TGTGCCAGCAGCGCCGGGACAGGGTCCCAGCCCCAGCATTTT. The gene calls are TRBV5-5 and TRBJ1-5; 9 positions agree with TRBD1. Germline CDR1 and CDR2: SGHKS and YYEKEE (reference sequence). The CDR3 runs to 14 residues. V shed 4 bases, J shed 7 bases, and the junction held 6 bases outside the gene matches.

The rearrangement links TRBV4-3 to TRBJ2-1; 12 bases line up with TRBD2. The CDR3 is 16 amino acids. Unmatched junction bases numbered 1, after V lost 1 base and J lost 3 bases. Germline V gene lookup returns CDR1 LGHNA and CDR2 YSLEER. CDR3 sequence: CASSQASGGDYNEQFF. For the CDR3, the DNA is TGCGCCAGCAGCCAAGCTAGCGGGGGGGACTACAATGAGCAGTTCTTC.

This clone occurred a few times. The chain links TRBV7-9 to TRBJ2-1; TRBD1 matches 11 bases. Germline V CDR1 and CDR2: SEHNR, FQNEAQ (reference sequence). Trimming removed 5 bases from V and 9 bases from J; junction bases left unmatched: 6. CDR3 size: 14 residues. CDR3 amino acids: CASSTGQGAGEQFF. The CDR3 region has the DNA TGTGCCAGCAGCACCGGACAGGGGGCCGGTGAGCAGTTCTTC.

The CDR3 region is CASSYLGSSEKLFF. The CDR3 nucleotides read TGTGCCAGCAGTTATTTAGGGAGCTCTGAAAAACTGTTTTTT. The genes are TRBV6-5 and TRBJ1-4; D call uncertain. V gave up 3 bases and J gave up 7 bases, with 12 bases separating them. This CDR3 region has 14 residues. CDR1 and CDR2 (germline): MNHEY, SVGAGI.

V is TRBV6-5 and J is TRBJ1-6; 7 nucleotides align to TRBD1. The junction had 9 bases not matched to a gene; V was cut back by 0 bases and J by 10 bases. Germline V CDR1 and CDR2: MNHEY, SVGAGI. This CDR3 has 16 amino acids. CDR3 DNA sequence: TGTGCCAGCAGTTACTCCTTACAGGGGAAAGGATCACCCCTCCACTTT. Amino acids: CASSYSLQGKGSPLHF.

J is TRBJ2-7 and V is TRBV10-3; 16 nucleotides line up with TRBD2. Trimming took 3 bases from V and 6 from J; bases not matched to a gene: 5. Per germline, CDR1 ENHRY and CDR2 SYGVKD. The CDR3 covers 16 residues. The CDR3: CAISDGTSGGESEQYF. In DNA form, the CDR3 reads TGTGCCATCAGTGATGGGACTAGCGGGGGGGAGAGCGAGCAGTACTTC.